The 18 T cell receptor beta chains presented below share a single source sample, sequenced in a study of regulatory T cells in long-lasting Graves disease. The authors built TCR beta libraries using iRepertoire HTBI primers and Arm-PCR of CDR3 regions. TCRdb redid the calling of the multiplex PCR reads with MiXCR, one entry per CDR3 protein. This repertoire shows approximately 300,000 distinct CDR3 sequences, over 15% found once; its top ten account for less than 45%. Time point defined: newly diagnosed GD, antithyroid drugs for less than 3 months. The TCR library was made from RNA extracted from PBMCs. The source material was peripheral blood mononuclear cells (PBMCs), sampled at new diagnosis, from a patient treated with antithyroid drugs. Every receptor here comes from a female donor with Graves disease.

The table lists this clonotype with many counts. The DNA for the CDR3 is TGTGCCAGCAGTGATACAGTGTACCAAGAGACCCAGTACTTC. Encoded protein: CASSDTVYQETQYF. This sequence joins TRBV12-3 or TRBV12-4 and TRBJ2-5; D not resolved. V was pared by 5 bases and J by 0 bases, with 10 bases between. This CDR3 region has 14 residues.

This clonotype was picked up many times. A read error may produce the germline difference seen at one junction end. The chain carries TRBV24-1 and TRBJ2-1, with D tentatively TRBD1 (6 bases). From germline, CDR1 is KGHDR and CDR2 SFDVKD. The CDR3 has 15 amino acids. The CDR3 here is CATSVRGIAYDEQFF. The DNA of the CDR3 is TGTGCCACCAGTGTCAGGGGAATTGCCTACGATGAGCAGTTCTTC.

This clonotype was observed a few times. J is TRBJ2-1 and V is TRBV27; D is uncertain. From germline, CDR1 is MNHEY and CDR2 SMNVEV (reference sequence). The CDR3 totals 13 residues. Trimming took off 5 bases at V and 6 bases at J, with 11 bases between the two ends. CDR3 protein: CASSGKTTNEQFF. The DNA of the CDR3 is TGTGCCAGCAGTGGTAAGACCACCAATGAGCAGTTCTTC.

This clonotype was recorded at least ten times. The V gene is TRBV28, the J gene TRBJ2-5, with TRBD2 identical over 8 bases. The CDR3 totals 14 residues. The germline CDR1 and CDR2 sequences are MDHEN and SYDVKM. With V trimmed by 4 bases and J by 9 bases, 10 bases remained unmatched. CDR3 protein: CASSYEREIEAQYF. Written as DNA, the CDR3 is TGTGCCAGCAGTTATGAGCGGGAGATCGAGGCCCAGTACTTC.

V usage is TRBV6-1 and J usage is TRBJ1-1; maybe TRBD1 (5 bases). V was pared by 8 bases and J by 3 bases, with 13 bases between. This CDR3 region has 13 residues. Germline loops: CDR1 MNHNS, CDR2 SASEGT. The CDR3 loop reads CASGASGYTEAFF. CDR3 nucleotides: TGTGCCAGCGGGGCCTCGGGGTACACTGAAGCTTTCTTT.

As concerns this clonotype: Possible read error: a much larger clone is one base away. The chain recombines TRBV12-3 or TRBV12-4 with TRBJ1-1, with a possible D match to TRBD1 (6 bases). This CDR3 spans 14 amino acids. V was shortened by 4 bases and J by 4 bases, with 13 bases between the two germline ends. The CDR3 protein is CASSSTGRGTEAFF. The CDR3 region has the DNA TGTGCCAGCAGTTCGACAGGTAGGGGCACTGAAGCTTTCTTT.

In this sample, this clonotype turned up many times. This rearrangement joins TRBV6-2 or TRBV6-3 to TRBJ2-3; 8 bases fit TRBD2. V gave up 5 bases and J gave up 4 bases; unmatched junction bases: 8. This CDR3 contains 15 residues. Germline V gene sequence: CDR1 MNHEY, CDR2 SVGEGT. The DNA for the CDR3 is TGTGCCAGCAGTCCCCCGGGAGGGGAGTCAGATACGCAGTATTTT. Residues: CASSPPGGESDTQYF.

V and J are TRBV7-8 and TRBJ1-5; 7 bases are shared with TRBD1. The CDR3 contains 15 residues. Trimming cost V 5 bases and J 7 bases; bases outside gene matches: 11. The V gene's germline CDR1 is SGHVS and CDR2 FQNEAQ. The CDR3 here is CASSPAGTESQPQHF. For the CDR3, the DNA is TGTGCCAGCAGCCCAGCGGGGACAGAGAGCCAGCCCCAGCATTTT.

There are many counts of this clonotype. The rearrangement joins TRBV3-1 to TRBJ2-1; either TRBD1 or TRBD2 may supply D (5 bases each). V lost 0 bases to trimming and J lost 6 bases, with 12 bases between them. The length of the CDR3 is 15 residues. The germline gives CDR1 LGHDT, CDR2 YNNKEL (reference sequence). In DNA, the CDR3 is TGTGCCAGCAGCCAAGAGTTCTGGGGGACCAATGAGCAGTTCTTC. This encodes CASSQEFWGTNEQFF.

J is TRBJ1-2 and V is TRBV30, with D possibly being TRBD1 (6 bases). This CDR3 spans 17 amino acids. Germline V gives CDR1 GTSNPN, CDR2 SVGIG (reference sequence). Trimming pared 4 bases from V and 2 bases from J, leaving 23 bases between. As DNA, the CDR3 is TGTGCCTGGACACAGGGTCTGACGGGGTCGAGGAACTATGGCTACACCTTC. It specifies CAWTQGLTGSRNYGYTF.

Regarding this clonotype: Because it lacks the conserved phenylalanine or tryptophan at the end, this CDR3 is likely a read error. The CDR3: CASSLTRGFYNSPLHL. In DNA, the CDR3 is TGTGCCAGCAGCTTAACGAGGGGCTTCTATAATTCACCCCTCCACCTT. This chain uses TRBV11-2 with TRBJ1-6, with D tentatively TRBD1 (5 bases). This CDR3 has 16 residues. CDR1 is SGHAT and CDR2 is FQNNGV in the germline V gene. V lost 2 bases and J 3 bases, leaving 11 bases between the germline ends.

This clonotype has a single count. The rearrangement uses TRBV5-1 and TRBJ2-5, with 8 bases aligning to TRBD1. V dropped 5 bases and J dropped 5; count of bases not matched to a gene: 5. The CDR3 covers 13 residues. CDR1 and CDR2 (germline): SGHRS, YFSETQ. The CDR3 reads CASRPGGAETQYF. CDR3 coding DNA: TGCGCCAGCAGGCCAGGGGGCGCGGAGACCCAGTACTTC.

This chain joins TRBV11-2 and TRBJ1-6; D is unclear. The CDR3 loop spans 13 amino acids. The germline V and J ends were trimmed by 4 bases and 14 bases, with 15 bases remaining between them. CDR1 SGHAT and CDR2 FQNNGV come from the germline V gene. The CDR3 DNA reads TGTGCCAGCAGCTCGGAGTTCTCACGGGCCCTCCACTTT. Translation gives CASSSEFSRALHF.

This clonotype was observed many times. The chain is built from TRBV2 and TRBJ2-5, with 11 bases matching TRBD2. This CDR3 region has 16 residues. Germline V lookup: CDR1 SNHLY, CDR2 FYNNEI. With V trimmed by 4 bases and J by 4 bases, 8 bases remained unmatched. CDR3 amino acids: CASSGGLAGGRETQYF. CDR3 sequence (DNA): TGTGCCAGCAGTGGAGGACTAGCGGGCGGAAGAGAGACCCAGTACTTC.

With respect to this clonotype: A much larger clone lies one base from this, so it may be a read error. The chain joins TRBV12-5 to TRBJ2-5, with D maybe TRBD1 (7 bases). The V and J ends lost 3 bases and 1 base respectively, with 15 bases between them. CDR3 length equals 16 residues. CDR1 LGHNT and CDR2 FRNRAP come from the germline V gene. The CDR3 reads CASGLGGGASQETQYF. Here the CDR3 DNA reads TGTGCTAGTGGTTTAGGAGGGGGCGCCTCCCAAGAGACCCAGTACTTC. Based on the CDR3 plus reference TRBV12-5 and TRBJ2-5, the full variable domain is DARVTQTPRHKVTEMGQEVTMRCQPILGHNTVFWYRQTMMQGLELLAYFRNRAPLDDSGMPKDRFSAEMPDATLATLKIQPSEPRDSAVYFCASGLGGGASQETQYFGPGTRLLVL.

The chain has TRBV11-1 and TRBJ2-7, with 10 bases aligning to TRBD1. This CDR3 region has 15 residues. The junction had 9 bases not matched to a gene; V was cut back by 5 bases and J by 5 bases. Germline CDR1 and CDR2: SGHAT and FQDESV (reference sequence). Here the CDR3 reads CASSPVDRGRHEQYF. CDR3 DNA sequence: TGTGCCAGCAGCCCGGTAGACAGGGGGCGACACGAGCAGTACTTC. The full variable domain, completed using reference TRBV11-1 and TRBJ2-7, is EAEVAQSPRYKITEKSQAVAFWCDPISGHATLYWYRQILGQGPELLVQFQDESVVDDSQLPKDRFSAERLKGVDSTLKIQPAELGDSAMYLCASSPVDRGRHEQYFGPGTRLTVT.

Remarks on this clonotype: A far more abundant clone sits one base away, making this likely a read error. This chain links TRBV2 with TRBJ2-7; D is perhaps TRBD1 (5 bases). The CDR3 covers 14 residues. CDR1 and CDR2 from the germline V gene are SNHLY and FYNNEI. V lost 6 bases and J lost 4, with 16 bases in between. CDR3 sequence (DNA): TGTGCCAGCAGCAGAGATACAGGCGCTTACGAGCAGTACTTC. Translating it yields CASSRDTGAYEQYF.

This clonotype showed up many times. This sequence joins TRBV7-8 and TRBJ2-1; the match to TRBD2 covers 9 bases. After removal of 5 bases from V and 1 base from J, the junction contained 6 bases not matched to a gene. Germline loops: CDR1 SGHVS, CDR2 FQNEAQ. The CDR3 extends over 16 amino acids. For the CDR3, the DNA is TGTGCCAGCAGCCTCCCGCTAGCGGGATCCTACAATGAGCAGTTCTTC. Amino acids: CASSLPLAGSYNEQFF.